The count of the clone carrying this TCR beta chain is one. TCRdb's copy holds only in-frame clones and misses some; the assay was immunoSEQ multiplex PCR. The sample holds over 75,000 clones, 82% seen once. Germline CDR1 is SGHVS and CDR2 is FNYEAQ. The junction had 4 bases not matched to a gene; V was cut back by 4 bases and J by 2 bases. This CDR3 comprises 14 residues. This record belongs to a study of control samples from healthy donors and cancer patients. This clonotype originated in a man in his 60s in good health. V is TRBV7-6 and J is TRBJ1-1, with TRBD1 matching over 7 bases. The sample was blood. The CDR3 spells CASSSWDSNTEAFF. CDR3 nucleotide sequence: TGTGCCAGCAGCTCCTGGGACAGTAACACTGAAGCTTTCTTT.